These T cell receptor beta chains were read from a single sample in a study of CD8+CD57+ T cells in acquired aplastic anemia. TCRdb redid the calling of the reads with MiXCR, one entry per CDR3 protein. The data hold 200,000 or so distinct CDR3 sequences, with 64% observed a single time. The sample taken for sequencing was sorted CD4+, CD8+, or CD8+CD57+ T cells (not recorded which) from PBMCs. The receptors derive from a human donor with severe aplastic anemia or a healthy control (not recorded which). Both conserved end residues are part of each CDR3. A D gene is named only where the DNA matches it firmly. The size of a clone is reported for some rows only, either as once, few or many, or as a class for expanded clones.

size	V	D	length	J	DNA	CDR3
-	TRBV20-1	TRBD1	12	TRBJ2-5	TGCAGTGCTGATTTGAACAGGGGGCTCCTGTACTTC	CSADLNRGLLYF
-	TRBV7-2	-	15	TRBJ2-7	TGTGCCAGCAGCCCAGACCCGCAGGGCCTATACGAGCAGTACTTC	CASSPDPQGLYEQYF
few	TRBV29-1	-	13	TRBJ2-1	TGCAGCGTTGAAAGGGGACCCTACAATGAGCAGTTCTTC	CSVERGPYNEQFF
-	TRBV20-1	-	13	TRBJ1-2	TGCAGTGCCGTTCGCCCACAAGGCGTAGGCTACACCTTC	CSAVRPQGVGYTF
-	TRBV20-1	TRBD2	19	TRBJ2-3	TGCAGTGCTAGAGCACCTTTTGCGGCTAGCGGGAGAGGGACAGATACGCAGTATTTT	CSARAPFAASGRGTDTQYF
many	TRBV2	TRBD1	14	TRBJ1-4	TGTGCCAGCGACCAGGGACAGGACAATGAAAAACTGTTTTTT	CASDQGQDNEKLFF
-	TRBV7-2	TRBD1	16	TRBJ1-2	TGTGCCAGCAGCTTAGAAGGGACAGTATTCCGCTATGGCTACACCTTC	CASSLEGTVFRYGYTF
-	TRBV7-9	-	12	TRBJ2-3	TGTGCCAGCAGCCGAAAAACCGAAACGCAGTATTTT	CASSRKTETQYF
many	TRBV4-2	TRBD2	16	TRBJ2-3	TGTGCCAGCAGCCAAGGTGCGGGGGGCAGCACAGATACGCAGTATTTT	CASSQGAGGSTDTQYF
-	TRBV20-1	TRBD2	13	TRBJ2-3	TGCAGTGGATACCGGGAGGAAGGAGATACGCAGTATTTT	CSGYREEGDTQYF
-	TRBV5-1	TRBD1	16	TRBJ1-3	TGCGCCAGCAGCACATCCGGGACAGGGGCTGGAAACACCATATATTTT	CASSTSGTGAGNTIYF
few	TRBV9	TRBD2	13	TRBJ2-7	TGTGCCAGCAGCGTAGGTAGCGGGAGCGAGCAGTACTTC	CASSVGSGSEQYF
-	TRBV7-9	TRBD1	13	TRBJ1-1	TGTGCCAGCAGCTCCCAGGGGGAGACTGAAGCTTTCTTT	CASSSQGETEAFF
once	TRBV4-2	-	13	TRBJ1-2	TGTGCCAGCAGCGAACCTACAGGGTATGGCTACACCTTC	CASSEPTGYGYTF
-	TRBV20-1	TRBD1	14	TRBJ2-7	TGCAGTGCTAGCTGGACAGGGAAACGTCTCGAGCAGTACTTC	CSASWTGKRLEQYF
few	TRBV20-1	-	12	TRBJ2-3	TGCAGTACAACTAGTGGAACAGATACGCAGTATTTT	CSTTSGTDTQYF
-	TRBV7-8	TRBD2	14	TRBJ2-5	TGTGCCAGCAGCTTGTGGGGGGGACGGGAGACCCAGTACTTC	CASSLWGGRETQYF
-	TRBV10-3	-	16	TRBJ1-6	TGTGCCATCAGTGAGTCCGTCTCCGTGGGGCCTACACCCCTCCACTTT	CAISESVSVGPTPLHF
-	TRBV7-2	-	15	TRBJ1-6	TGTGCCAGCACCCAAGCCCCCAGAGCGAATTCACCCCTCCACTTT	CASTQAPRANSPLHF
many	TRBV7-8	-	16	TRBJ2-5	TGTGCCAGCAGCGGCGGCGTGGGGGCCTTCCAAGAGACCCAGTACTTC	CASSGGVGAFQETQYF
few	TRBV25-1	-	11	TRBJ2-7	TGTGCCAGCAGTGTAGTCTACGAGCAGTACTTC	CASSVVYEQYF
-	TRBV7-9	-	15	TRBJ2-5	TGTGCCAGCAGCCCCGGCTTTGGGTCTGGGGAGACCCAGTACTTC	CASSPGFGSGETQYF
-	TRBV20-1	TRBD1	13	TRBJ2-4	TGCAGTGCGGGACAGGGGGCCCTTGACATTCAGTACTTC	CSAGQGALDIQYF
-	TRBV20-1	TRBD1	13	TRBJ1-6	TGCAGTGCCCCACAGGGGGGAAATTCACCCCTCCACTTT	CSAPQGGNSPLHF
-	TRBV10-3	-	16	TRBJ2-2	TGTGCCAGCGGGACAGAGATGTATCGGGGGGCCGGGGAGCTGTTTTTT	CASGTEMYRGAGELFF
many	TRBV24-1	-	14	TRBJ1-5	TGTGCCACCAGTGATCACAATAGGACTCAGCCCCAGCATTTT	CATSDHNRTQPQHF
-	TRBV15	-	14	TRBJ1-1	TGTGCCACCAGTCCGGTCGGATTCAACACTGAAGCTTTCTTT	CATSPVGFNTEAFF
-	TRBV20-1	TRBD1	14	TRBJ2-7	TGCAGTGCTCTGCGACAGGGGGAGAGCTACGAGCAGTACTTC	CSALRQGESYEQYF
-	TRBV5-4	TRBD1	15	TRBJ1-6	TGTGCCAGCAGCTTGTATGCAGGGGGGAATTCACCCCTCCACTTT	CASSLYAGGNSPLHF
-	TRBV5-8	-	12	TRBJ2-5	TGTGCCAGTCATATGGTTTCGGAGACCCAGTACTTC	CASHMVSETQYF
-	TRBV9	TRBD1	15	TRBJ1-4	TGTGCCAGCAGCGTAGGGGACAGGGGGCAGGAAAAACTGTTTTTT	CASSVGDRGQEKLFF
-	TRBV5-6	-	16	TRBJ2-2	TGTGCCAGCAGCCTTTACTCCCAAGGTTACACCGGGGAGCTGTTTTTT	CASSLYSQGYTGELFF
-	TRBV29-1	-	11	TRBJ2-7	TGCAGCTTGGACAGATCCTACGAGCAGTACTTC	CSLDRSYEQYF
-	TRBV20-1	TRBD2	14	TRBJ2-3	TGCAGTGGGGTCAGCGGGGGAATCACAGATACGCAGTATTTT	CSGVSGGITDTQYF
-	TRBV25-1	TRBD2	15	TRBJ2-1	TGTGCCAGCAGTAGCGGGAGTTTCATCTGGAATGAGCAGTTCTTC	CASSSGSFIWNEQFF
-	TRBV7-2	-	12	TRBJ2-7	TGTGCCAGCAGCCAACCAGCGTACGAGCAGTACTTC	CASSQPAYEQYF
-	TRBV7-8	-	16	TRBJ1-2	TGTGCCAGCAGCTCGGACCCGGACGGACCGAACTATGGCTACACCTTC	CASSSDPDGPNYGYTF
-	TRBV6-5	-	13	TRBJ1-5	TGTGCCAGCAGTCGACGAGGCGGTCAGCCCCAGCATTTT	CASSRRGGQPQHF
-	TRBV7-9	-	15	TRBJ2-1	TGTGCCAGCAGCTTAGATAGTCAGGGAGTAAATGAGCAGTTCTTC	CASSLDSQGVNEQFF
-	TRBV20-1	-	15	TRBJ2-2	TGCAGTGCTAGAGCTTTACAGGGGAACACCGGGGAGCTGTTTTTT	CSARALQGNTGELFF
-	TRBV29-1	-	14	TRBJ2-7	TGCAGCAGTGAAGGGCAGGTGGGACGTTACGAGCAGTACTTC	CSSEGQVGRYEQYF
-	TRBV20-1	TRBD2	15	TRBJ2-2	TGCAGTGCTAGAGAAGAGGGGAGGGTAACCGGGGAGCTGTTTTTT	CSAREEGRVTGELFF
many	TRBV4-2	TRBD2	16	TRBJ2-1	TGTGCCAGCAGCCAGGGGACTAGCGGGGGGGTCAATGAGCAGTTCTTC	CASSQGTSGGVNEQFF
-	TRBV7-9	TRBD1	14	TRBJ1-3	TGTGCCAGCAGCCACGGGACAGCCGGAAACACCATATATTTT	CASSHGTAGNTIYF
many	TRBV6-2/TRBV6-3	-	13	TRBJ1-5	TGTGCCAGCAGTTATTCCGAAAATCAGCCCCAGCATTTT	CASSYSENQPQHF
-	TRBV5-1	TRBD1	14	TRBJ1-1	TGCGCCAGCAGCGCGGGACAGTGGAACACTGAAGCTTTCTTT	CASSAGQWNTEAFF
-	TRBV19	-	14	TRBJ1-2	TGTGCCAGTAGTGCCTCGAAGGCAATCTATGGCTACACCTTC	CASSASKAIYGYTF
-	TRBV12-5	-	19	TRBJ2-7	TGTGCTAGTGGTTTGGAACCGGAGAAACAGAACCCCCGATGGGACGAGCAGTACTTC	CASGLEPEKQNPRWDEQYF
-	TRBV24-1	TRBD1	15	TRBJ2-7	TGTGCCACCAGTGACGCGGGACAGGGTTCCTACGAGCAGTACTTC	CATSDAGQGSYEQYF
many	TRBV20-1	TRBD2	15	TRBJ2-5	TGCAGTGCCCGACTAGCGGGGCCCAGCCAAGAGACCCAGTACTTC	CSARLAGPSQETQYF